This is a list of T cell receptor beta chains from one sample in a study of Ad26.COV2.S vaccination and SARS-CoV-2 variants. Assay: immunoSEQ multiplex PCR; the TCRdb copy retains only in-frame clones and omits some. The table lists 85,000 to 95,000 clones, roughly 85% of them singletons. The specimen comprised peripheral blood, sampled after recovery from COVID-19. The receptors here all came from a human donor who had recovered from COVID-19. CDR3s include the opening cysteine and the closing phenylalanine or tryptophan. Rows give clone size only sometimes, using once, few, many, or a class for an expanded clone.

v_call | clone_size | cdr3_aa
TRBV5-1 | NA | CASSIRDDWHEQYF
TRBV7-2 | NA | CASSFTAVEYEQYF
TRBV5-4 | NA | CASSLAGTGNYEQYF
TRBV6-5 | NA | CASSHRQGGANVLTF
TRBV6-5 | NA | CASSYRPGVEKLFF
TRBV7-3 | NA | CASSLEGGLDNEQFF
TRBV4-3 | once | CASSQEVALGLAGAYEQFF
TRBV7-8 | NA | CASRAGTQGFTGELFF
TRBV6-5 | NA | CASRKGGVGEKLFF
TRBV5-1 | NA | CASTMAGVGETQYF
TRBV7-2 | NA | CASIKWGEYDEQFF
TRBV29-1 | NA | CSGSLPNTEAFF
TRBV4-3 | NA | CASSSGQLSSGNTIYF
TRBV7-2 | NA | CASSADSGLNYEQYF
TRBV5-8 | NA | CASSKPGQGSYEQYF
TRBV5-4 | NA | CASSLVGGAYTEAFF
TRBV28 | once | CASVKGVTGELFF
TRBV4-1 | NA | CASSQLAGGRNEQFF
TRBV3-1/TRBV3-2 | NA | CASSLRSYGYTF
TRBV24-1 | NA | CATSDFFDTQHF
TRBV9 | NA | CASSVGGLRTDTQYF
TRBV27 | NA | CASTSGPTAINSPLHF
TRBV25-1 | NA | CASSDPAVGNIQYF
TRBV7-3 | NA | CASSLGGGYNEQFF
TRBV28 | NA | CASSLLIGGADETQYF
TRBV18 | NA | CASSPQIPGSSSYEQYF
TRBV2 | NA | CASSAPQTGGTEAFF
TRBV5-1 | NA | CASSRTGGTDTQYF
TRBV4-3 | NA | CASSQGWAANTGELFF
TRBV2 | NA | CASRLDPGELFF
TRBV12-3/TRBV12-4 | NA | CASSFGAQAFF
TRBV7-3 | NA | CASSRTGGTSYEQYF
TRBV5-1 | NA | CASSLGTSNGNTIYF
TRBV5-1 | NA | CASSFGTHPPFSYEQYF
TRBV14 | NA | CASRESSSTDTQYF
TRBV7-8 | NA | CASSLGVDGNTIYF
TRBV7-9 | once | CASSSWVQGDGETQYF
TRBV25-1 | NA | CASSASFYPDTQYF
TRBV27 | NA | CASSLVGLAGKYNEQFF
TRBV29-1 | NA | CSAGTSGRDTQYF